This T cell receptor beta chain was captured in a study of T-cell memory formation after mild COVID-19. Study context: Among the donors, TCR clusters were largely specific to each donor.

One entry per CDR3 protein, called by TCRdb with MiXCR from the 5' RACE reads. Of approximately 340,000 distinct CDR3 sequences in the sample, over 10% were seen once. The CDR3 totals 15 residues. Germline V gene lookup returns CDR1 SGHTA and CDR2 FQGNSA. Between the trimmed V and J ends, which lost 3 bases and 7 bases, there was a span of 18 bases. This clonotype was recorded a few times. Its antigen is currently unknown. Findings and caveats of the study: CM and EM subsets held most contracting CD4+ clones; EMRA held CD8+ ones.

Sequencing was done on a sample of PBMCs or a T cell subset sorted from them (not recorded which). This sequence joins TRBV7-2 and TRBJ1-2; the D gene is possibly TRBD1 (6 bases). The TCR comes from a man aged 18 to 29 who had mild COVID-19 (a few samples of this study predate the infection). Cell type and time point are not known. The CDR3 region has the DNA TGTGCCAGCAGCTTCAGGGGCCCTGACGCTATTGGCTACACCTTC. Protein product: CASSFRGPDAIGYTF.